The clone carrying this T cell receptor (beta chain) was seen at least ten times. Its antigen is as yet unknown. The sample belongs to a study of neurological immune-mediated disorders. Whole-study results and caveats: No CDR3 amino acid sequences were shared by expanded clones across subjects, suggesting private repertoires in all groups.

J was trimmed by 4 bases and V by 6 bases; bases with no gene match: 9. Germline V gene data show CDR1 as SGHNT and CDR2 as YYREEE (reference sequence). The CDR3 contains 14 residues. Time point reported: longitudinal time-point 1 (baseline). As healthy controls, volunteers from a blood bank in Maryland, USA, were used. MiXCR, run by TCRdb on the 5' RACE reads, gives a single entry per CDR3 protein. The table has about 50,000 distinct CDR3 sequences, 9% to 10% seen once. The sample comprised PBMCs. The chain uses TRBV5-4 and TRBJ1-1, with 7 nucleotides matching TRBD1. The origin of this receptor is a woman aged 35 to 49 in good health. CDR3 DNA sequence: TGTGCCAGCACCAACACAGGGGCGGGCACTGAAGCTTTCTTT. Its translation: CASTNTGAGTEAFF.